This T cell receptor beta chain comes out of a study of blood T cell repertoires in COVID-19 (dated by TCRdb to about 2020). A note on the overall study: The collaborator samples originated in the United States, Italy and Spain and spanned the acute and convalescent phases of COVID-19. Deeply sampled blood TCRbeta repertoires from subjects exposed to, actively infected with, or recovered from COVID-19 were included in the dataset. Samples came from the ongoing ImmuneRACE study (first 160 participants) plus 1,254 subjects from 6 global collaborators. Sample metadata almost always included a de-identified subject ID, COVID-19 status, age in years and sex. The repertoires were released in a freely available public database meant as a resource for research on the immune response to SARS-CoV-2. The material from the prospective study consisted of cDNA or gDNA derived from T cells, B-cell-depleted T cells, or PBMCs. Where available, HLA class I and class II types were obtained from metadata supplied by the sample provider rather than from assay-based typing. The investigation overall reported the following: Clinical and demographic metadata were provided uncurated, with the amount varying by source and participant.

Remarks on this clone: The antigen this receptor binds is unknown. Qualities for individual bases were not recorded, and no much larger clone is one base off.

The immunoSEQ Assay, a bias-controlled multiplex PCR, was used to amplify TCRbeta CDR3 regions from genomic DNA. In the source study's methods: Nucleated cell counts per sample were estimated from amplification of reference gene primers within the assay. Sequence reads were collapsed and filtered to measure the absolute abundance of every unique TCRbeta CDR3 rearrangement. Productive Simpson clonality was computed per sample as the square root of Simpson's diversity index over productive rearrangements. TCRdb stores this immuneACCESS table with in-frame sequences only. Part of the clones is absent; in the studies checked, under half of the shortfall reflects unresolved V genes, and no reason is known for the rest. D and trimming were read from the DNA, whereas the V and J calls and clone size are those reported in that table. The sample includes 150,000 to 200,000 clones, with roughly four fifths observed a single time. Approximately 22% of the sample lies in the top ten.

The collaborating institutions used their own protocols to collect whole blood in K2EDTA tubes. Collaborator samples were shipped for TCRbeta analysis as frozen whole blood, isolated PBMCs, or DNA extracted from either sample type. Looking up the germline V gene yields CDR1 SGHRS and CDR2 YFSETQ. The trim is 2 bases for V and 2 bases for J, with a gap of 11 bases between the germline ends. The CDR3 sequence holds 15 residues, the cysteine and phenylalanine included. Just the 45-base CDR3 DNA is kept, in frame starting at base 1. The sample was peripheral blood. This receptor was taken from a woman at least 80 years old with acute or convalescent COVID-19. The chain is assembled from TRBV5-1 and TRBJ2-1; the D gene assignment is ambiguous. The CDR3: CASSFPKTAYNEQFF. The base sequence is TGCGCCAGCAGCTTCCCAAAGACTGCCTACAATGAGCAGTTCTTC.